One and the same sample provided the 10 T cell receptor beta chains below, sequenced in a study of T cells in Graves' hyperthyroidism and ophthalmopathy. Amplification of TCR beta CDR3 regions used RNA as the template. HTBI primers drove first-round RT-PCR of the TCR CDR3. MiXCR was run by TCRdb on the multiplex PCR reads, yielding one entry per CDR3 protein. The sample has hundreds of thousands of distinct CDR3 sequences; 14% are singletons. Sample: blood. The receptors were sampled from a woman between 45 and 60 years old with Graves' ophthalmopathy.

This clonotype has a handful of counts. V is TRBV18 and J is TRBJ1-3; D gene unclear. Germline V gene data show CDR1 as KGHSH and CDR2 as LQKENI. The CDR3 totals 14 residues. The germline V and J ends were trimmed by 3 bases and 0 bases, with 6 bases remaining between them. The CDR3 DNA reads TGTGCCAGCTCACCTAACTCCTCTGGAAACACCATATATTTT. It codes for CASSPNSSGNTIYF.

There are many counts of this clonotype. This rearrangement joins TRBV6-2 or TRBV6-3 to TRBJ2-7, with D possibly being TRBD2 (6 bases). V lost 2 bases and J 9 bases, leaving 20 bases between the germline ends. Germline CDR1 and CDR2: MNHEY and SVGEGT. This CDR3 region has 15 residues. This CDR3 reads CASSYGTRRVLGQYF. The CDR3 DNA follows: TGTGCCAGCAGTTACGGAACACGGAGGGTCCTGGGGCAGTACTTC.

This clonotype has at least ten counts. The chain links TRBV7-3 to TRBJ2-1; perhaps TRBD2 as D (7 bases). The V end lost 2 bases, the J end lost 6 bases, and 14 bases lay between the germline ends. This CDR3 is 15 amino acids long. Germline-derived CDR1 and CDR2 are SGHTA and FQGTGA. CDR3 in amino acids: CASSLGGGGGNEQFF. CDR3 sequence (DNA): TGTGCCAGCAGCTTAGGGGGCGGGGGAGGCAATGAGCAGTTCTTC. Full variable domain (rest looked up from reference TRBV7-3 and TRBJ2-1): GAGVSQTPSNKVTEKGKYVELRCDPISGHTALYWYRQSLGQGPEFLIYFQGTGAADDSGLPNDRFFAVRPEGSVSTLKIQRTERGDSAVYLCASSLGGGGGNEQFFGPGTRLTVL.

The V and J genes are TRBV6-2 or TRBV6-3 and TRBJ2-1, with 15 positions matching TRBD2. The V gene's germline CDR1 is MNHEY and CDR2 SVGEGT. Germline trimming cut 8 bases from V and 3 bases from J; bases unmatched to any gene: 14. The length of the CDR3 is 19 residues. The chain's CDR3 is CASWALGTSGRSRYNEQFF. For the CDR3, the DNA is TGTGCCAGCTGGGCTCTTGGGACTAGCGGGAGGTCCCGCTACAATGAGCAGTTCTTC.

V usage is TRBV6-5 and J usage is TRBJ1-1; D may be TRBD1 (5 bases). V was clipped by 2 bases and J by 1 base, with 8 bases between them. CDR3 length: 14 amino acids. The germline V gene has CDR1 MNHEY and CDR2 SVGAGI. In nucleotides, the CDR3 is TGTGCCAGCAGTTACGGAGGGGAGAACACTGAAGCTTTCTTT. This encodes CASSYGGENTEAFF.

There are many counts of this clonotype. This chain links TRBV18 with TRBJ2-2; 8 nucleotides align to TRBD2. CDR1 is KGHSH and CDR2 is LQKENI in the germline V gene. CDR3 length: 15 amino acids. V lost 8 bases, J lost 7 bases, and 12 bases stayed unmatched. The CDR3 DNA reads as TGTGCCAGCACGACGAAGCGGGAGTTCGGCGGGGAGCTGTTTTTT. As protein: CASTTKREFGGELFF. The entire variable domain, with the rest obtained from reference TRBV18 and TRBJ2-2, is as follows: NAGVMQNPRHLVRRRGQEARLRCSPMKGHSHVYWYRQLPEEGLKFMVYLQKENIIDESGMPKERFSAEFPKEGPSILRIQQVVRGDSAAYFCASTTKREFGGELFFGEGSRLTVL.

This clonotype has ten or more counts. The V and J genes are TRBV6-1 and TRBJ1-1; 9 bases agree with TRBD1. This CDR3 region has 18 residues. The V gene end was trimmed by 7 bases and the J gene end by 0 bases; junction bases not matched to a gene: 15. Germline assignment: CDR1 MNHNS and CDR2 SASEGT. CDR3 residues: CASKIRGTGFLMNTEAFF. The CDR3, as DNA: TGTGCCAGCAAGATTCGCGGGACAGGGTTTTTAATGAACACTGAAGCTTTCTTT.

This clonotype appeared many times. This chain joins TRBV5-1 and TRBJ1-1; possibly TRBD1 for D (5 bases). CDR1 and CDR2 (germline): SGHRS, YFSETQ. The CDR3 sequence is 13 residues long. V was cut by 6 bases and J by 4 bases, with 13 bases left in between. CDR3 sequence (DNA): TGCGCCAGCACCCCTCAGGGAGGCACTGAAGCTTTCTTT. The encoded protein is CASTPQGGTEAFF. The full variable domain, its missing parts supplied by reference TRBV5-1 and TRBJ1-1, is KAGVTQTPRYLIKTRGQQVTLSCSPISGHRSVSWYQQTPGQGLQFLFEYFSETQRNKGNFPGRFSGRQFSNSRSEMNVSTLELGDSALYLCASTPQGGTEAFFGQGTRLTVV.

In this sample, this clonotype turned up a few times. The gene calls are TRBV7-8 and TRBJ2-2; D gene unclear. Per germline, CDR1 SGHVS and CDR2 FQNEAQ. V was pared by 6 bases and J by 0 bases, with 14 bases between. The CDR3 has 16 amino acids. The CDR3 region has the DNA TGTGCCAGCAGAACAGCGTCAAACGCGAACACCGGGGAGCTGTTTTTT. This gives the protein CASRTASNANTGELFF.

At least ten counts were recorded for this clonotype. The rearrangement joins TRBV6-1 to TRBJ1-5; 7 bases align to TRBD1. Germline CDR1 reads MNHNS; CDR2 reads SASEGT. The CDR3 is 13 amino acids. The V gene end was trimmed by 6 bases and the J gene end by 5 bases; junction bases not matched to a gene: 4. The CDR3 loop is CASSPGGHQPQHF. CDR3 in DNA: TGTGCCAGCAGCCCAGGGGGGCATCAGCCCCAGCATTTT.